A selection of T cell receptor beta chains follows, all from one sample in a study of beta chain features in type 1 diabetes. Assay: immunoSEQ multiplex PCR; the TCRdb copy retains only in-frame clones and omits some. Of around 240,000 clones detected, about 9.3% appear once; the ten largest clones hold 0.03% to 0.035%. The sample was naive CD4+ T cells from blood. All receptors come from a woman aged 18 to 35 in good health. CDR3s include the opening cysteine and the closing phenylalanine or tryptophan. D genes are given only for firm matches. Where a row states a size, it is once, few, many or the class of an expanded clone; other rows omit it.

J: TRBJ2-3
D: -
V: TRBV29-1
size: many
CDR3: CSVRLWKESTDTQYF
DNA: TGCAGCGTTAGGTTGTGGAAGGAGAGCACAGATACGCAGTATTTT

J: TRBJ1-4
D: TRBD1
V: TRBV29-1
size: -
CDR3: CSVRTGEEKLFF
DNA: TGCAGCGTGCGGACAGGGGAAGAAAAACTGTTTTTT

J: TRBJ1-4
D: -
V: TRBV15
size: -
CDR3: CATSRDPAGTNEKLFF
DNA: TGTGCCACCAGCAGAGATCCCGCGGGGACTAATGAAAAACTGTTTTTT

J: TRBJ1-1
D: -
V: TRBV15
size: -
CDR3: CATSRDYSGDTEAFF
DNA: TGTGCCACCAGCAGAGACTACTCGGGGGACACTGAAGCTTTCTTT

J: TRBJ2-7
D: -
V: TRBV7-2
size: few
CDR3: CASSRITSSYEQYF
DNA: TGTGCCAGCAGCCGGATCACTAGCTCCTACGAGCAGTACTTC

J: TRBJ2-7
D: TRBD1
V: TRBV5-1
size: -
CDR3: CASSAGQDNFYEQYF
DNA: TGCGCCAGCAGCGCGGGACAGGATAATTTCTACGAGCAGTACTTC

J: TRBJ1-2
D: -
V: TRBV13
size: -
CDR3: CASSLRRGSLNYGYTF
DNA: TGTGCCAGCAGCTTAAGAAGGGGCAGCCTCAACTATGGCTACACCTTC

J: TRBJ2-7
D: TRBD2
V: TRBV15
size: -
CDR3: CATSLGLAGNYEQYF
DNA: TGTGCCACCAGCTTGGGGCTAGCGGGGAACTACGAGCAGTACTTC

J: TRBJ2-7
D: TRBD1
V: TRBV5-1
size: -
CDR3: CASARDRRYEQYF
DNA: TGCGCCAGCGCCCGGGACAGGAGATACGAGCAGTACTTC

J: TRBJ1-5
D: -
V: TRBV5-4
size: -
CDR3: CASPRRRGFREPQHF
DNA: TGTGCCAGCCCACGTCGACGAGGGTTTCGGGAGCCCCAGCATTTT

J: TRBJ2-1
D: TRBD1
V: TRBV6-5
size: -
CDR3: CASRMGTQGADEQFF
DNA: TGTGCCAGCAGAATGGGAACCCAGGGGGCCGATGAGCAGTTCTTC

J: TRBJ2-2
D: TRBD1
V: TRBV6-5
size: -
CDR3: CASSPGQVVTGELFF
DNA: TGTGCCAGCAGCCCCGGACAGGTTGTCACCGGGGAGCTGTTTTTT

J: TRBJ1-1
D: -
V: TRBV5-4
size: few
CDR3: CASSPVQGKNTEAFF
DNA: TGTGCCAGCAGCCCGGTCCAGGGGAAAAACACTGAAGCTTTCTTT

J: TRBJ1-1
D: -
V: TRBV28
size: -
CDR3: CASRVQENTEAFF
DNA: TGTGCCAGCAGGGTGCAGGAGAACACTGAAGCTTTCTTT